Presented here are 3 T cell receptor beta chains from one specimen sequenced in a study of blood T cell repertoires in COVID-19. Clones were read by immunoSEQ multiplex PCR, and TCRdb kept only the in-frame ones, dropping some. The repertoire includes just under 350,000 clones, over 70% of them detected once, and around 6% sits in the top ten. Sequenced material: peripheral blood. These receptors all stem from a woman between 50 and 59 years old with COVID-19, enrolled during active disease.

The chain combines TRBV28 with TRBJ2-1, with D possibly being TRBD1 (5 bases). CDR1 is MDHEN and CDR2 is SYDVKM in the germline V gene. The CDR3 is 13 amino acids. The ends were cut back, 7 bases at V and 10 bases at J, with 17 bases in the middle. The CDR3 is CASTLGAPVEQFF. In DNA form, the CDR3 reads TGTGCCAGCACTCTAGGGGCCCCTGTAGAGCAGTTCTTC. Full variable domain (outside the CDR3, taken from reference TRBV28 and TRBJ2-1): DVKVTQSSRYLVKRTGEKVFLECVQDMDHENMFWYRQDPGLGLRLIYFSYDVKMKEKGDIPEGYSVSREKKERFSLILESASTNQTSMYLCASTLGAPVEQFFGPGTRLTVL.

This chain links TRBV25-1 with TRBJ1-2, with D possibly matching TRBD1 (6 bases). The length of the CDR3 is 12 residues. V lost 9 bases and J 2 bases, leaving 10 bases between the germline ends. Germline V gene data show CDR1 as MGHDK and CDR2 as SYGVNS. CDR3: CASRDINYGYTF. In nucleotides, the CDR3 is TGTGCCAGTCGGGACATAAACTATGGCTACACCTTC.

This chain connects TRBV4-1 to TRBJ2-5, with 12 positions matching TRBD2. The length of the CDR3 is 18 residues. Germline V gives CDR1 MGHRA, CDR2 YSYEKL. J was trimmed by 8 bases and V by 1 base; bases with no gene match: 14. The CDR3 reads CASSQVGLAGGPINTQYF. As DNA, the CDR3 is TGCGCCAGCAGCCAAGTTGGGCTAGCGGGAGGGCCAATAAATACCCAGTACTTC.